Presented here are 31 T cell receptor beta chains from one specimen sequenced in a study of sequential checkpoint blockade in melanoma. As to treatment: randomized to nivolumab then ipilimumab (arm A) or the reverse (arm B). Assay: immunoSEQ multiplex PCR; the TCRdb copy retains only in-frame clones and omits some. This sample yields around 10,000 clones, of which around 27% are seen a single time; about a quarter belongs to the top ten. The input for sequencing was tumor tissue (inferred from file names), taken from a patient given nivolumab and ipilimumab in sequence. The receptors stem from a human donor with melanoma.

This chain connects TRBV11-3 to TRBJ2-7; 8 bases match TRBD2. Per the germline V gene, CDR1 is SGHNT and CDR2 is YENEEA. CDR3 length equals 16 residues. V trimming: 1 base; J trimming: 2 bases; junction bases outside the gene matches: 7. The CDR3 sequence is CASSLGPSGSPYEQYF. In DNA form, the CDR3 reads TGTGCCAGCAGCTTAGGGCCAAGCGGGAGCCCCTACGAGCAGTACTTC.

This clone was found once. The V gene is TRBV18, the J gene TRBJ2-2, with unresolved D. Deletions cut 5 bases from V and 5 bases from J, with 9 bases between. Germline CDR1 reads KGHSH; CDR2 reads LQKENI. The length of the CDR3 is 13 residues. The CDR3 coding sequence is TGTGCCAGCTCAGAAAGTTCGACCGGGGAGCTGTTTTTT. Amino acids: CASSESSTGELFF. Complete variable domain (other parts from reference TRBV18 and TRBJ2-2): NAGVMQNPRHLVRRRGQEARLRCSPMKGHSHVYWYRQLPEEGLKFMVYLQKENIIDESGMPKERFSAEFPKEGPSILRIQQVVRGDSAAYFCASSESSTGELFFGEGSRLTVL.

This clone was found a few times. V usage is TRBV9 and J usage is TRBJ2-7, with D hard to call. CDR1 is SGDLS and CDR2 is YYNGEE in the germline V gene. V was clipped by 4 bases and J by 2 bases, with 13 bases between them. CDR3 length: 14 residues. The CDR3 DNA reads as TGTGCCAGCAGCTTATGGGCTGCTGCCTACGAGCAGTACTTC. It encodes CASSLWAAAYEQYF.

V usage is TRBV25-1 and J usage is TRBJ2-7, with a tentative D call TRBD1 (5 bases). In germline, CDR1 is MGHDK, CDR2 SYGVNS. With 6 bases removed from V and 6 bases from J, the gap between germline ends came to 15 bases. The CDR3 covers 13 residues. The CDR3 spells CASRTTELSEQYF. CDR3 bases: TGTGCCAGCAGAACGACAGAACTCAGCGAGCAGTACTTC.

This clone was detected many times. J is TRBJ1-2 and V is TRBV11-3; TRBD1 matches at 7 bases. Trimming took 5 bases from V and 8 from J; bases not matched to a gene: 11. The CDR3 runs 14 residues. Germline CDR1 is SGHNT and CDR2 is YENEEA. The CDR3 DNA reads TGTGCCAGCAGCCCTGATGCCGGGACAGTGGGCTACACCTTC. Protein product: CASSPDAGTVGYTF.

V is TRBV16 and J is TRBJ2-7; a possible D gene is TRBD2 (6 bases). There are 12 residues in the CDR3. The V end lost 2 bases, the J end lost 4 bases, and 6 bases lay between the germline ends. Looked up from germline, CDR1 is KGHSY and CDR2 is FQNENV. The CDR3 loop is CASSQAGYEQYF. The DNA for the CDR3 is TGTGCCAGCAGCCAAGCGGGGTACGAGCAGTACTTC.

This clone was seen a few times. CDR3 region: CASSAGQGAQETQYF. In DNA form, the CDR3 reads TGTGCCAGCAGCGCGGGACAGGGGGCACAAGAGACCCAGTACTTC. The chain uses TRBV9 and TRBJ2-5, with 12 bases lining up with TRBD1. Germline values: CDR1 SGDLS, CDR2 YYNGEE. V shed 3 bases and J 2 bases; nucleotides not matched to a gene: 2. This CDR3 has 15 amino acids.

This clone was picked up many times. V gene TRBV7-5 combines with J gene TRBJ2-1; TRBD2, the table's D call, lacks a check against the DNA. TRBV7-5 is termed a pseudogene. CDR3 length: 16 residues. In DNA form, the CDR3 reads TGTGCCAGCAGCCTGGGGACTAGCGGGGGGGGATATGAGCAGTTCTTC. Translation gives CASSLGTSGGGYEQFF.

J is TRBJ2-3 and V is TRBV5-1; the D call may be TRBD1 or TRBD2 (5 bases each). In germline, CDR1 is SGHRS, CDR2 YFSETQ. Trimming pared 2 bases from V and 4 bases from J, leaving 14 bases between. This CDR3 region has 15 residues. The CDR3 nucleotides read TGCGCCAGCAGCTTCAGGGATGGGGGAGCAGATACGCAGTATTTT. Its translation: CASSFRDGGADTQYF.

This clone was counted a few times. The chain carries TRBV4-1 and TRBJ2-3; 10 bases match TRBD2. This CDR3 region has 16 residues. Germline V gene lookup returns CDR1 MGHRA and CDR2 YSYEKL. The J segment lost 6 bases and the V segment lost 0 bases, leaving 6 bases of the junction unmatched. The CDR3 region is CASSQDGTSVADTQYF. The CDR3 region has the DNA TGCGCCAGCAGCCAAGATGGGACTAGCGTAGCCGATACGCAGTATTTT.

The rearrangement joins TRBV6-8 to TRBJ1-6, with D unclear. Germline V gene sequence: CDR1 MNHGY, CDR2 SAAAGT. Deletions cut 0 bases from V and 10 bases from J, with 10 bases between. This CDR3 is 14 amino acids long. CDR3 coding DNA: TGTGCCAGCAGTTACTCCGGTCAGGAGTCACCCCTCCACTTT. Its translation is CASSYSGQESPLHF.

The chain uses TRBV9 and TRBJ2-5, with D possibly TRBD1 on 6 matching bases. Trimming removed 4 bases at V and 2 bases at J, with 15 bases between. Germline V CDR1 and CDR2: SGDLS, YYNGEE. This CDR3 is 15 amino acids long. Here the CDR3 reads CASSLTGSPQETQYF. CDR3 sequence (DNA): TGTGCCAGCAGCCTAACAGGGAGCCCACAAGAGACCCAGTACTTC.

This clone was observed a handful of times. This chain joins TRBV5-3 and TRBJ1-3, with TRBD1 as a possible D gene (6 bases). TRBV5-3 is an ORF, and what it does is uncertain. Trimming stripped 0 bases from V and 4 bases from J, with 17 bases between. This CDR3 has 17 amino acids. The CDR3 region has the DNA TGTGCCAGAAGCTTGGCCCCGGACAGTGGGTTGGGAAACACCATATATTTT. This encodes CARSLAPDSGLGNTIYF.

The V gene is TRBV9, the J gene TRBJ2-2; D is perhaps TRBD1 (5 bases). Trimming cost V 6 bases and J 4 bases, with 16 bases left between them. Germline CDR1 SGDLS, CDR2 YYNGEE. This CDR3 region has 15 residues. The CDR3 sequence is CASNAGQGLTGELFF. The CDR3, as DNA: TGTGCCAGCAACGCCGGGCAGGGTCTCACCGGGGAGCTGTTTTTT.

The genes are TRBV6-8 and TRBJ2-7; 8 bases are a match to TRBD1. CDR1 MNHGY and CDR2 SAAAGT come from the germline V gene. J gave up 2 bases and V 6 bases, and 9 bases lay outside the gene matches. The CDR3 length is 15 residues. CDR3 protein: CASSRQGQEAYEQYF. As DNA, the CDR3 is TGTGCCAGCAGCCGTCAGGGACAGGAGGCCTACGAGCAGTACTTC.

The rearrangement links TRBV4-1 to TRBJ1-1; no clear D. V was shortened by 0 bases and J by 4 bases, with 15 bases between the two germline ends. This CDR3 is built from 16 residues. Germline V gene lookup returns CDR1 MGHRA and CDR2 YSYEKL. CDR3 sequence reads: CASSQDPQRRSTEAFF. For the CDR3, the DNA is TGCGCCAGCAGCCAAGATCCCCAGCGTAGAAGCACTGAAGCTTTCTTT.

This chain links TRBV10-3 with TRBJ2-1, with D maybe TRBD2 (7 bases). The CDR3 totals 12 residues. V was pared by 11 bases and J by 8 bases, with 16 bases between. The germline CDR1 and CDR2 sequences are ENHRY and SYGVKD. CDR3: CAARGGLDEQFF. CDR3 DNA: TGTGCCGCCCGCGGGGGCCTCGATGAGCAGTTCTTC.

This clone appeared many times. The CDR3 DNA follows: TGTGCCAGCAGTTACTCGGCTAGGCGCGGGACCTACAATGAGCAGTTCTTC. As protein: CASSYSARRGTYNEQFF. The V call is TRBV6-8, the J call TRBJ2-1; maybe TRBD2 (6 bases). This CDR3 has 17 residues. With 0 bases removed from V and 2 bases from J, the gap between germline ends came to 14 bases. Per germline, CDR1 MNHGY and CDR2 SAAAGT.

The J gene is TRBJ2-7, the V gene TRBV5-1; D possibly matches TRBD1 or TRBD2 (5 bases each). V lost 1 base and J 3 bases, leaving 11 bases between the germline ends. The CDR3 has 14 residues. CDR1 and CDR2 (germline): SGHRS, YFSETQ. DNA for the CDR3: TGCGCCAGCAGCTTGTCAGGGAGCTTCTACGAGCAGTACTTC. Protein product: CASSLSGSFYEQYF.

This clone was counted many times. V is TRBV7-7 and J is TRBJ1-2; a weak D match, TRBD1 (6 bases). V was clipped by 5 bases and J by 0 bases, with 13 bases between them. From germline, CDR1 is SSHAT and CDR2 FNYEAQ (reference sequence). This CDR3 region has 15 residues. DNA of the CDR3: TGTGCCAGCAGCGTGGGGGCGGGAGCTAACTATGGCTACACCTTC. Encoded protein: CASSVGAGANYGYTF.

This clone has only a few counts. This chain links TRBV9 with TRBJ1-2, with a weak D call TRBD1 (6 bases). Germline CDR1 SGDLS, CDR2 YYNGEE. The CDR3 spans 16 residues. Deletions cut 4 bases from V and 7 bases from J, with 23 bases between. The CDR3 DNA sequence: TGTGCCAGCAGCCAGAACCGGGACACTTCATTTGCTGGCTACACCTTC. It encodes CASSQNRDTSFAGYTF.

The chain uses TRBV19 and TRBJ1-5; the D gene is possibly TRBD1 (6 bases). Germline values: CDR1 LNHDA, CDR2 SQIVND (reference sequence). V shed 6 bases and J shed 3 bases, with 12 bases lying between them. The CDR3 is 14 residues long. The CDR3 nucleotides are TGTGCCAGTAGCCAGGGGACTTACAATCAGCCCCAGCATTTT. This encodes CASSQGTYNQPQHF.

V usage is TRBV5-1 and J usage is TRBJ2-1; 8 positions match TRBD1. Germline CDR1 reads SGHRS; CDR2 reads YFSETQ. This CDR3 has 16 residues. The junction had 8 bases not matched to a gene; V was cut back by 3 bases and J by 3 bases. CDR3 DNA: TGCGCCAGCAGCTCGGGACAGGAAGGGTTCTACAATGAGCAGTTCTTC. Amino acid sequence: CASSSGQEGFYNEQFF.

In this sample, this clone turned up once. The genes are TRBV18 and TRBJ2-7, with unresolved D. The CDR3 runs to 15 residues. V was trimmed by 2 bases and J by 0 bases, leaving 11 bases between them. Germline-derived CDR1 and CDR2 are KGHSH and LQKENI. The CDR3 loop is CASSPVSLSSYEQYF. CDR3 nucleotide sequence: TGTGCCAGCTCACCAGTTTCACTCAGCTCCTACGAGCAGTACTTC.

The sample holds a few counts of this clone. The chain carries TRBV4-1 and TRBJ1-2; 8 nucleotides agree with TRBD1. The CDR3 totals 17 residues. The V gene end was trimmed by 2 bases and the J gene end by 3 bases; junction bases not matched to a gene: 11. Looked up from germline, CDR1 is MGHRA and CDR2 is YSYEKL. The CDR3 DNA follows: TGCGCCAGCAGCCAACCTCAGGGGGCCCTACCTCACTATGGCTACACCTTC. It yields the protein CASSQPQGALPHYGYTF.

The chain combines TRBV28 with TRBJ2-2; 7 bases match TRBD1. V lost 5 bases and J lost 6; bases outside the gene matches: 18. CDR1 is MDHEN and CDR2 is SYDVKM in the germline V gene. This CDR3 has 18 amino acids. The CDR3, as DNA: TGTGCCAGCAGTCCAACCCCCCTCCGGGACAGCACGGCCGGGGAGCTGTTTTTT. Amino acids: CASSPTPLRDSTAGELFF.

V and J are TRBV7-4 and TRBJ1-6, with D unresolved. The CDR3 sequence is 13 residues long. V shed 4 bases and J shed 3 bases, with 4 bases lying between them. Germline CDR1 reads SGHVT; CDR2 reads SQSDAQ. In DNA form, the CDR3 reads TGTGCCAGCAGCTCCTACTATAATTCACCCCTCCACTTT. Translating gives CASSSYYNSPLHF.

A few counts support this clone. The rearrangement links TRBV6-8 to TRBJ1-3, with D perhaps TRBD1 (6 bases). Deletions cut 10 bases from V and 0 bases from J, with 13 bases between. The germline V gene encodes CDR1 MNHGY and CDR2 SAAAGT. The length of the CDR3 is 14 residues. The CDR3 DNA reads TGTGCCATCCAGGGGCCCGCCTCTGGAAACACCATATATTTT. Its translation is CAIQGPASGNTIYF.

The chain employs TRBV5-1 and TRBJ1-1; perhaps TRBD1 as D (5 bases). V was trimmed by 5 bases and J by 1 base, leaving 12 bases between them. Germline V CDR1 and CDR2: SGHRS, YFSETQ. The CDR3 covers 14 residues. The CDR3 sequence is CASRVDSANTEAFF. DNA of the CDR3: TGCGCCAGCAGGGTTGACAGCGCGAACACTGAAGCTTTCTTT. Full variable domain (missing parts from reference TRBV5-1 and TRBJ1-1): KAGVTQTPRYLIKTRGQQVTLSCSPISGHRSVSWYQQTPGQGLQFLFEYFSETQRNKGNFPGRFSGRQFSNSRSEMNVSTLELGDSALYLCASRVDSANTEAFFGQGTRLTVV.

CDR3 in DNA: TGTGCCAGCAGCTCATCTCTCTCCGGGGGGGCGAATGAGCAGTTCTTC. Protein: CASSSSLSGGANEQFF. The chain combines TRBV9 with TRBJ2-1; 8 bases fit TRBD2. CDR3 length: 16 amino acids. V lost 4 bases to trimming and J lost 7 bases; unmatched junction nucleotides: 13. CDR1 is SGDLS and CDR2 is YYNGEE in the germline V gene.

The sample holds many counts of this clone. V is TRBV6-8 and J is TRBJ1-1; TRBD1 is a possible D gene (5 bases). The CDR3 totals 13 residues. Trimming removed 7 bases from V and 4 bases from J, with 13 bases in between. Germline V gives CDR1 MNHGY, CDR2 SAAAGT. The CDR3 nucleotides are TGTGCCAGCACCTTTCCCGGGGGCACTGAAGCTTTCTTT. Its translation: CASTFPGGTEAFF.